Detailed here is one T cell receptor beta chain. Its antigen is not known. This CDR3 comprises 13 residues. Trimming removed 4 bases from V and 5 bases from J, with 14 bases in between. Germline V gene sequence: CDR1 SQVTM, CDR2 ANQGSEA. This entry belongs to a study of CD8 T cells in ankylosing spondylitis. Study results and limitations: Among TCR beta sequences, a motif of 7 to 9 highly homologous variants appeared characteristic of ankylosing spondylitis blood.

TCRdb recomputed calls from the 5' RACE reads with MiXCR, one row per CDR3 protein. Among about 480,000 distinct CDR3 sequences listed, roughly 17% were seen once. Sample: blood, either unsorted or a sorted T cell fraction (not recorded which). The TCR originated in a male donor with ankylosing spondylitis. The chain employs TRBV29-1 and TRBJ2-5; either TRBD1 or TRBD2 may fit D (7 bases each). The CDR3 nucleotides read TGCAGCGTTGCAGGCAGGGGGGGGGAGACCCAGTACTTC. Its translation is CSVAGRGGETQYF.